A single sample gave rise to the 26 T cell receptor beta chains below, sequenced in a study of kidney transplant recipient with SARS-CoV-2 infection. TCRdb reanalysed the reads using MiXCR and keeps one entry per CDR3 protein. Altogether roughly 230,000 distinct CDR3 sequences are present, about 28% being singletons, with the ten largest covering about 7%. The source was a blood sample, collected at baseline and on day 111 from a kidney transplant recipient. Receptor source: a male patient younger than 45 who had COVID-19 and was a kidney transplant recipient. Some T cells may possibly be graft donor cells.

This clonotype showed up just a few times. The CDR3 reads CSATRTSGGRTDTQYF. DNA for the CDR3: TGCAGTGCTACCCGTACTAGCGGGGGCCGCACAGATACGCAGTATTTT. The chain employs TRBV20-1 and TRBJ2-3; TRBD2 agrees at 11 bases. The CDR3 consists of 16 residues. Trimming cost V 4 bases and J 1 base; bases outside gene matches: 7. The V gene's germline CDR1 is DFQATT and CDR2 SNEGSKA (reference sequence).

With regard to this clonotype: This may stem from a read error, because a much larger clone lies one nucleotide away. The chain is built from TRBV20-1 and TRBJ1-2; D not certain. The germline V gene encodes CDR1 DFQATT and CDR2 SNEGSKA (reference sequence). Trimming pared 5 bases from V and 4 bases from J, leaving 23 bases between. This CDR3 spans 16 amino acids. The CDR3 is CSASVALFRKTYGYTF. In nucleotides, the CDR3 is TGCAGTGCTTCCGTGGCGCTGTTTCGAAAGACCTATGGCTACACCTTC.

This clonotype was counted at least ten times. The rearrangement joins TRBV28 to TRBJ1-2; 9 nucleotides agree with TRBD1. Germline lookup yields CDR1 MDHEN and CDR2 SYDVKM. CDR3 length: 13 residues. V lost 10 bases to trimming and J lost 4 bases; unmatched junction nucleotides: 7. As DNA, the CDR3 is TGTGCCACGAAGACAGGGGGTGGCTATGGCTACACCTTC. Residues: CATKTGGGYGYTF.

The rearrangement joins TRBV6-2 or TRBV6-3 to TRBJ2-4, with TRBD1 identical over 7 bases. V dropped 6 bases and J dropped 6; count of bases not matched to a gene: 11. Germline V lookup: CDR1 MNHEY, CDR2 SVGEGT. This CDR3 region has 15 residues. CDR3 DNA sequence: TGTGCCAGCAGACAAGGCAGGGGGTGGGGAAACATTCAGTACTTC. This gives the protein CASRQGRGWGNIQYF.

On this clonotype itself: This may be a read error, as it is one base from a much larger clone. V gene TRBV6-1 combines with J gene TRBJ2-4, with TRBD2 matching over 7 bases. The end of the DNA aligns better with TRBJ2-7, so the J call may be wrong. The CDR3 contains 14 residues. Germline lookup yields CDR1 MNHNS and CDR2 SASEGT. The CDR3 DNA is TGTGCCGGCAGTGAACGCCTAGCGGCCTACGAGCAGTACTTC. Its protein product is CAGSERLAAYEQYF.

This clonotype occurred many times. The J gene is TRBJ2-1, the V gene TRBV12-3 or TRBV12-4; the match to TRBD2 covers 11 bases. With V trimmed by 8 bases and J by 4 bases, 7 bases remained unmatched. This CDR3 is built from 15 residues. The CDR3 DNA is TGTGCCAGCGGAGATCTAGCGGGGGGATACAATGAGCAGTTCTTC. Protein: CASGDLAGGYNEQFF.

This clonotype came up once. This may be a read error, as it is one base from a much larger clone. The conserved closing phenylalanine or tryptophan is absent in this CDR3, likely reflecting a read error. V and J are TRBV25-1 and TRBJ1-2; D gene ambiguous. Germline assignment: CDR1 MGHDK and CDR2 SYGVNS. The CDR3 has 17 amino acids. Trimming removed 5 bases from V and 4 bases from J, with 23 bases in between. The CDR3 nucleotides are TGTGCCAGCAGTATTAATGCAGAACTGGGAAAGACCTATGGCTACACCCTC. This sequence encodes CASSINAELGKTYGYTL.

This clonotype was recorded at least ten times. The genes are TRBV3-1 and TRBJ1-1, with TRBD1 matching 9 bases. The CDR3 spans 15 residues. J gave up 3 bases and V 5 bases, and 7 bases lay outside the gene matches. Germline-derived CDR1 and CDR2 are LGHDT and YNNKEL (reference sequence). CDR3 sequence: CASSLRQGGYTEAFF. CDR3 sequence (DNA): TGTGCCAGCAGCTTACGACAGGGGGGATACACTGAAGCTTTCTTT.

This clonotype was seen at least ten times. A single base separates this from a much larger clone, so it may be a read error. The chain has TRBV24-1 and TRBJ2-2; D is possibly TRBD1 (6 bases). There are 14 residues in the CDR3. V lost 7 bases and J 1 base, leaving 9 bases between the germline ends. Germline-derived CDR1 and CDR2 are KGHDR and SFDVKD. The DNA of the CDR3 is TGTGCCACCAGCCCGACAGGGAACACCGGGGAGCTGTTTTTT. This gives the protein CATSPTGNTGELFF.

Comment on this clonotype: A single base separates this from a much larger clone, so it may be a read error. The chain has TRBV6-1 and TRBJ1-1, with D tentatively TRBD1 (5 bases). Germline values: CDR1 MNHNS, CDR2 SASEGT. The CDR3 consists of 13 residues. The V and J ends lost 10 bases and 1 base respectively, with 13 bases between them. The CDR3, as DNA: TGTGCCAACAATCACGGGGGGAACACTGAAGCTTTCTTT. This gives the protein CANNHGGNTEAFF.

On this clonotype: A much larger clone lies a single base off, so this may be a read error. The chain is built from TRBV18 and TRBJ1-3, with 9 bases fitting TRBD1. Trimming took 8 bases from V and 3 from J; bases not matched to a gene: 11. CDR3 length equals 16 residues. Germline assignment: CDR1 KGHSH and CDR2 LQKENI. CDR3 protein: CASPSRDRVVGNTIYF. The CDR3 DNA sequence: TGTGCCAGCCCAAGCCGGGACAGGGTGGTTGGAAACACCATATATTTT.

Many counts were recorded for this clonotype. The chain couples TRBV5-1 to TRBJ2-7; TRBD2 might be the D (6 bases). Looked up from germline, CDR1 is SGHRS and CDR2 is YFSETQ. The V and J ends lost 4 bases and 3 bases respectively, with 20 bases between them. The CDR3 sequence is 16 residues long. This CDR3 is CASSPGIRTGDYEQYF. Here the CDR3 DNA reads TGCGCCAGCAGCCCGGGGATCCGGACGGGAGACTACGAGCAGTACTTC.

This clonotype came up many times. The gene calls are TRBV5-5 and TRBJ2-2; TRBD1 matches 7 bases. Germline CDR1 reads SGHKS; CDR2 reads YYEKEE (reference sequence). V shed 4 bases and J 6 bases; nucleotides not matched to a gene: 6. The CDR3 spans 14 residues. In nucleotides, the CDR3 is TGTGCCAGCAGCCCAGGGACAGACCCCGGGGAGCTGTTTTTT. Protein product: CASSPGTDPGELFF.

This chain connects TRBV6-1 to TRBJ2-1; 7 bases map to TRBD1. This CDR3 has 16 amino acids. After removal of 2 bases from V and 12 bases from J, the junction contained 16 bases not matched to a gene. Germline CDR1 MNHNS, CDR2 SASEGT. CDR3 sequence: CASSENAPHKGGRQFF. The CDR3 region has the DNA TGTGCCAGCAGTGAAAATGCCCCTCATAAAGGGGGCAGGCAGTTCTTC.

J is TRBJ1-2 and V is TRBV8-2. TRBV8-2 corresponds to a pseudogene. This CDR3 region has 16 residues. The CDR3 here is CGSALSDSRKTYGYTF. The CDR3 nucleotides are TGTGGCAGTGCGTTGTCTGATAGCCGAAAGACCTATGGCTACACCTTC.

This clonotype was counted many times. The chain is built from TRBV6-6 and TRBJ1-5; 12 bases line up with TRBD1. Germline V gene data show CDR1 as MNHNY and CDR2 as SVGAGI (reference sequence). CDR3 length: 17 residues. V lost 2 bases, J lost 2 bases, and 4 bases stayed unmatched. In DNA form, the CDR3 reads TGTGCCAGCAGTTACGGGACAGGGGGCGATGGCAATCAGCCCCAGCATTTT. Translating gives CASSYGTGGDGNQPQHF.

There are a few counts of this clonotype. At one boundary the junction diverges from the germline segment, which might be a read error. The rearrangement joins TRBV6-6 to TRBJ1-1; perhaps TRBD1 as D (6 bases). Germline V gene sequence: CDR1 MNHNY, CDR2 SVGAGI (reference sequence). This CDR3 spans 14 amino acids. CDR3 protein: CASSYSDRNTEAFF. The CDR3 DNA reads as TGTGCCAGCAGTTACTCCGACAGGAACACTGAGGCTTTCTTT.

The rearrangement uses TRBV20-1 and TRBJ2-1; D is ambiguous. The ends were cut back, 5 bases at V and 0 bases at J, with 11 bases in the middle. Germline V gene sequence: CDR1 DFQATT, CDR2 SNEGSKA (reference sequence). The CDR3 extends over 14 amino acids. Here the CDR3 reads CSAPLRPSYNEQFF. The DNA for the CDR3 is TGCAGTGCTCCTCTGCGCCCCTCCTACAATGAGCAGTTCTTC.

Many counts were recorded for this clonotype. This chain uses TRBV18 with TRBJ2-7; no definite D call. The length of the CDR3 is 15 residues. Germline V gene lookup returns CDR1 KGHSH and CDR2 LQKENI. V lost 0 bases and J 2 bases, leaving 11 bases between the germline ends. This chain's CDR3 is CASSPPLPGAYEQYF. CDR3 coding DNA: TGTGCCAGCTCACCACCACTGCCCGGAGCCTACGAGCAGTACTTC.

The chain has TRBV20-1 and TRBJ2-5, with TRBD2 matching over 10 bases. CDR1 is DFQATT, CDR2 SNEGSKA, per germline (reference sequence). The CDR3 contains 17 residues. The J segment lost 5 bases and the V segment lost 0 bases, leaving 12 bases of the junction unmatched. The CDR3 sequence is CSARDPKAGGPVETQYF. The CDR3 bases are TGCAGTGCTAGAGATCCAAAAGCGGGAGGGCCGGTGGAGACCCAGTACTTC.

This clonotype has only a few counts. The rearrangement links TRBV5-3 to TRBJ1-2; the D is unclear. TRBV5-3 is an open reading frame, and its role is uncertain. Deletions cut 6 bases from V and 4 bases from J, with 22 bases between. The CDR3 is 16 amino acids. CDR3 protein: CARNRLVVRKTYGYTF. The CDR3 DNA sequence: TGTGCCAGAAACCGGTTAGTGGTGAGAAAGACCTATGGCTACACCTTC.

This clonotype showed up just a few times. The chain couples TRBV7-9 to TRBJ1-4; D might be TRBD1 (6 bases). CDR1 is SEHNR and CDR2 is FQNEAQ in the germline V gene (reference sequence). Deletions cut 3 bases from V and 9 bases from J, with 14 bases between. The CDR3 loop spans 14 amino acids. CDR3 residues: CASSFSQGGQKLFF. The CDR3 DNA follows: TGTGCCAGCAGCTTTTCACAGGGAGGGCAAAAACTGTTTTTT.

Concerning this clonotype: This may stem from a read error, because a much larger clone lies one nucleotide away. Because the CDR3 is missing its conserved closing phenylalanine or tryptophan, this is likely a read error. This chain connects TRBV20-1 to TRBJ2-7, with D unclear. Germline values: CDR1 DFQATT, CDR2 SNEGSKA (reference sequence). Trimming pared 6 bases from V and 6 bases from J, leaving 18 bases between. This CDR3 spans 13 amino acids. The CDR3 region has the DNA TGCAGTGCCCTTCTAGTCAGCCCGGGCGAGCAGTACCTC. Protein sequence: CSALLVSPGEQYL.

About this clonotype itself: A read error may explain this, as a much larger clone is one base away. The chain is built from TRBV5-1 and TRBJ2-5; the D is unclear. V was clipped by 4 bases and J by 5 bases, with 12 bases between them. The germline gives CDR1 SGHRS, CDR2 YFSETQ. The CDR3 totals 13 residues. The CDR3 coding sequence is TGCGCCAGCAGCCCTCTCTATGCGGAGACCCAGTACTTC. Amino acids: CASSPLYAETQYF.

About this clonotype: Possible read error: a much larger clone is one base away. The chain has TRBV27 and TRBJ2-6; D is ambiguous. Germline CDR1 and CDR2: MNHEY and SMNVEV (reference sequence). The CDR3 is 17 residues long. The CDR3 loop is CANSSSAMDSGANVLTF. The CDR3 DNA follows: TGTGCCAACAGTTCCTCCGCAATGGACTCTGGGGCCAACGTCCTGACTTTC.

This clonotype was detected many times. V and J are TRBV30 and TRBJ2-1; D perhaps matches TRBD1 (6 bases). Trimming left V 0 bases short and J 10 bases short, with 10 bases between. The CDR3 length is 12 residues. The germline V gene encodes CDR1 GTSNPN and CDR2 SVGIG (reference sequence). CDR3 DNA: TGTGCCTGGAGTGTTGAGAGGGGGGAGCAGTTCTTC. Amino acid sequence: CAWSVERGEQFF.